These T cell receptor beta chains were read from a single sample in a study of blood T cell repertoires in COVID-19. The method was immunoSEQ multiplex PCR; TCRdb's version includes in-frame clones alone and lacks a portion of them. The sample has roughly 300,000 clones, about 86% seen once; the top ten hold 2.5% to 3%. The specimen was peripheral blood. The receptors originated from an older woman with active or convalescent COVID-19. Each CDR3 is given with its conserved first and last residue. The D gene is left open where the match is weak. Not all rows give a size; the values are once, few, many and, for expanded clones, a class.

v_gene	d_gene	j_gene	abundance	CDR3aa	CDR3nt
TRBV6-5	.	TRBJ1-2	.	CASNRGQNYGYTF	TGTGCCAGCAACAGAGGACAGAACTATGGCTACACCTTC
TRBV3-1/TRBV3-2	TRBD1	TRBJ1-2	.	CASSQAPGTGTGYTF	TGTGCCAGCAGCCAAGCCCCCGGGACAGGGACTGGCTACACCTTC
TRBV19	.	TRBJ1-3	.	CATSGFTGNTIYF	TGTGCCACTTCAGGGTTTACTGGAAACACCATATATTTT
TRBV5-1	TRBD1	TRBJ2-5	once	CASSTRDRAQETQYF	TGCGCCAGCAGCACACGGGACAGGGCCCAAGAGACCCAGTACTTC
TRBV6-6	.	TRBJ1-1	.	CASSPQGRYGTEAFF	TGTGCCAGCAGCCCGCAGGGTCGATACGGCACTGAAGCTTTCTTT
TRBV9	.	TRBJ1-2	.	CASSVGEDYGYTF	TGTGCCAGCAGCGTAGGAGAGGACTATGGCTACACCTTC
TRBV7-9	.	TRBJ1-5	.	CASSFGSGQESQPQHF	TGTGCCAGCAGCTTCGGTTCAGGGCAGGAAAGTCAGCCCCAGCATTTT
TRBV4-1	TRBD2	TRBJ2-7	.	CASSQLGLAGGSGHYEQYF	TGCGCCAGCAGCCAACTGGGACTAGCGGGGGGCTCCGGTCACTACGAGCAGTACTTC
TRBV19	.	TRBJ2-3	.	CASSERDTQYF	TGTGCCAGTAGTGAGCGGGATACGCAGTATTTT
TRBV18	TRBD1	TRBJ2-7	.	CASSPPAAGGAVYEQYF	TGTGCCAGCTCACCACCGGCGGCAGGGGGCGCGGTATACGAGCAGTACTTC